This T cell receptor beta chain was captured in a study of shared clonotypes between healthy human individuals (dated by TCRdb to 2019 to 2021). In terms of the full investigation: The cohort included three men and two women between 18 and 49 years of age. Per donor, three plates each were used for CD4 naive and CD4 memory, two for CD8 naive, and one for CD8 memory. Blood TCR repertoires of five healthy adults were deeply sequenced to estimate repertoire size and the extent of clonotype sharing between individuals. To increase sequencing depth and limit assay-specific biases, TCR repertoire library preparation and sequencing were carried out by different laboratories using diverse techniques. Between about 0.85 and 9.5 billion PBMCs per donor were obtained by leukapheresis.

The donors were healthy, HIV-negative adults with no recently reported acute infections or vaccinations. All donors were Caucasian adults living in Nashville, Tennessee, USA. CD4+ T cells were enriched by magnetic negative selection, after which naive cells were positively selected on CD45RA and the negative fraction was taken as the memory subset. Blood was collected by leukapheresis, and PBMCs were isolated by Ficoll-Histopaque density gradient centrifugation and then cryopreserved in liquid nitrogen vapor phase. Purity and quantity of every magnetically sorted T cell population were checked by analytical flow cytometry. Genomic DNA was isolated from each sorted fraction and quantified by UV absorbance on a Nanodrop 2000c. From cysteine to phenylalanine, the CDR3 is 15 amino acids long. Here the CDR3 DNA is all that survives: 45 bases in frame from base 1. The V and J ends are trimmed by 6 bases and 6 bases, leaving 17 bases between them. According to the germline V gene, CDR1 reads MGHRA and CDR2 reads YSYEKL.

TCR CDR3 regions were amplified from genomic DNA by multiplex PCR using the deep immunoSEQ assay. For each cell subset, the extracted genomic DNA was distributed evenly across all wells of several immunoSEQ 96-well plates, and each plate served as one replicate. For sorted subsets, around 200 ng genomic DNA, equal to 25,000 to 35,000 T cell genomes, was loaded into each replicate PCR. Purified libraries were measured with a Qubit 3.0 fluorometer, size-checked on a Bioanalyzer 2100, and measured again with the KAPA Library Quantification kit. Every immunoSEQ 96-well plate was sequenced on a dedicated single-read 150-cycle Illumina NextSeq 550 flow cell. As for how the authors treated the data: Because the immunoSEQ output included only junctional sequences and no quality scores, the filtering could not be the same as the filtering used for full-length reads. To assign V/J genes and CDR3, sequences were annotated against IMGT germline references using PyIR, a Python wrapper for IgBLAST v1.9. Reads were removed for weak V/J assignments (E-value above 1e-6), missing CDR3, stop codons, out-of-frame junctions, or ambiguous translated residues. A V3J clonotype was defined by an identical inferred V gene, J gene, and CDR3 amino acid sequence. Percentage overlap between repertoires was calculated by dividing the number of shared unique clonotypes by the size of the smaller repertoire. Repertoire richness was assessed with RTK rarefaction, the Chao1 estimator, and Recon v2.1 estimates of unobserved clonotypes. For all TCRbeta clonotypes obtained by the gDNA method from several donors, generation probabilities were computed with OLGA. The source is immuneACCESS, and TCRdb retained only in-frame sequences with V and J called. Part of the clones is not carried over; for the studies checked, unresolved V genes explain less than half of this, and the remainder is unexplained. V, J and clone size are those of that table, while D and trimming were read from the DNA. This sample has over a million clones in its table, and approximately 80% of those were observed once. The ten largest account for 0.6% to 0.7% of the sample.

On this clone itself: This receptor's antigen is unknown. No per-base quality is available; no much larger clone lies one base away.

Study-level results and caveats: The genetic and exposure-history diversity represented was limited by the small number of donors. Rarefaction of sorted-subset datasets indicated incomplete sequencing despite the large sequencing depth. Pairwise subsampling led to the expectation that sequencing depth would affect the degree of clonotype sharing among donors. Sharing across several donors was observed for around 5% of naive CD4, 3% to 4% of naive CD8, 2% to 2.5% of memory CD4, and around 0.4% of memory CD8 clonotypes. Estimated clonotype richness was generally larger for naive than for memory subsets. Sampling was restricted to blood, and TCR repertoires in tissue are likely to differ from TCR repertoires in blood. Higher generation probabilities were observed for clonotypes shared by all four sorted-subset donors than for non-shared clonotypes.

The TCR originated in a man aged 18 to 29 in good health. Some clones in this sample may be carry-over from other donors' samples. Recombination connected TRBV4-1 to TRBJ1-4; the D gene cannot be named for sure. Material for sequencing was memory CD4+ T cells from PBMCs. Sample cell subset or site, as interpreted from the label and publication: CD45RA-negative fraction. The sequenced DNA is TGCGCCAGCAGACCTCCCACGAGCGCCGATGAAAAACTGTTTTTT. Its protein product is CASRPPTSADEKLFF.